Described below is a single TCR beta chain sequence and its context. This entry comes from a study of blood T cells in healthy people across ages. It was with a sample-barcoded 5' primer and a J-beta primer mix that a second PCR of about 7 to 12 cycles was run. Using its own MiXCR run on the 5' RACE reads, TCRdb lists one record per CDR3 protein. The data contain about 1.6 million distinct CDR3 sequences, around 36% of them singletons. The J segment lost 2 bases and the V segment lost 2 bases, leaving 9 bases of the junction unmatched. This CDR3 is built from 18 residues. The germline CDR1 and CDR2 sequences are ENHRY and SYGVKD.

The receptor was derived from a woman aged 25-40 years in good health. This chain connects TRBV10-3 to TRBJ2-7; 13 bases agree with TRBD2. The sample was blood. The CDR3 loop reads CAISERTDGLAGAYEQYF. The DNA for the CDR3 is TGTGCCATCAGTGAGCGAACCGACGGACTAGCGGGGGCCTACGAGCAGTACTTC.